The rows below give T cell receptor beta chains drawn from one sample of a study of blood T cell repertoires in COVID-19. This table comes from immunoSEQ multiplex PCR, and its TCRdb copy is limited to in-frame clones, with some not included. The sample includes about 120,000 clones, 78% of them seen just once. Sequenced sample: peripheral blood. The receptor source for this set is a man in his sixties or seventies with acute or convalescent COVID-19. CDR3s include the opening cysteine and the closing phenylalanine or tryptophan. A D gene is named only where the DNA matches it firmly. Part of the rows lack a size; the others show once, few, many or a class for expanded clones.

V gene	D gene	clone size	J gene	CDR3 DNA	CDR3 protein
TRBV19	.	once	TRBJ1-1	TGTGCCAGTAGTAGCGAACGGAGTACTTTCTTT	CASSSERSTFF
TRBV27	.	.	TRBJ1-2	TGTGCCAGCAGTTTTGAGGCAGGGGACAACTATGGCTACACCTTC	CASSFEAGDNYGYTF
TRBV19	.	.	TRBJ1-3	TGTGCCAGTAGTCCCTCAGGGACTGCTGGAAACACCATATATTTT	CASSPSGTAGNTIYF
TRBV13	.	.	TRBJ1-6	TGTGCCAGCAGCCACTATAATTCACCCCTCCACTTT	CASSHYNSPLHF
TRBV19	.	.	TRBJ2-7	TGTGCCAGTAGTATAGAATGGGTTGGGGCAGCGTTGTACTTC	CASSIEWVGAALYF
TRBV19	TRBD1	.	TRBJ1-2	TGTGCCAGTAGTAAGGCAGGGGGCGACCCTATTAACTATGGCTACACCTTC	CASSKAGGDPINYGYTF
TRBV6-5	TRBD1	.	TRBJ1-1	TGTGCCAGCAGTTACTCAACAGGGGGACCTGAAGCTTTCTTT	CASSYSTGGPEAFF
TRBV13	.	.	TRBJ1-5	TGTGCCAGCCCCGGGGGGGCGCGTGGCAATCAGCCCCAGCATTTT	CASPGGARGNQPQHF
TRBV7-9	TRBD2	.	TRBJ2-3	TGTGCCAGCAGCCAACCGGGACTAGCGGGAGATACGCAGTATTTT	CASSQPGLAGDTQYF
TRBV7-9	.	many	TRBJ1-2	TGTGCCAGCAGCCCTCTCGGGACTCTTGGCTATGGCTACACCTTC	CASSPLGTLGYGYTF
TRBV7-3	.	.	TRBJ2-1	TGTGCCAGCAGCTTAGAGGCGGACTCCTACAATGAGCAGTTCTTC	CASSLEADSYNEQFF
TRBV4-1	TRBD1	once	TRBJ2-7	TGCGCCAGCAGCCAAGACCGGGACAGGGCTTACGAGCAGTACTTC	CASSQDRDRAYEQYF
TRBV6-5	.	few	TRBJ1-1	TGTGCCACCCTTCAGGGAGAAGCTTTCTTT	CATLQGEAFF
TRBV4-3	.	.	TRBJ2-3	TGCGCCAGCAGCCAAGAGGCGGGGGCGACGGATACGCAGTATTTT	CASSQEAGATDTQYF
TRBV7-9	.	.	TRBJ2-2	TGTGCCAGCAGCTCAGGGGATGGGTTTCCCGGGGAGCTGTTTTTT	CASSSGDGFPGELFF
TRBV6-6	.	.	TRBJ2-3	TGTGCCAGCAGTTACGTAACTAGCACAGATACGCAGTATTTT	CASSYVTSTDTQYF
TRBV28	TRBD1	once	TRBJ1-5	TGTGCCAGCAGTCGCGTACAGGGGGGCAATCAGCCCCAGCATTTT	CASSRVQGGNQPQHF
TRBV4-3	TRBD1	few	TRBJ2-4	TGCGCCAGCAGCCAGACGAAGGGGGCCTTAGACATTCAGTACTTC	CASSQTKGALDIQYF
TRBV2	TRBD2	.	TRBJ2-7	TGTGCCAGCAGTGGAGCGGGGGCCCCTACCTACGAGCAGTACTTC	CASSGAGAPTYEQYF
TRBV5-1	TRBD1	.	TRBJ1-2	TGCGCCAGCAGCTTGATGACAGGGGAAGGCTATGGCTACACCTTC	CASSLMTGEGYGYTF
TRBV30	.	.	TRBJ1-4	TGTGCCTGGAGCCCGGGTTCTCCAAAACTGTTTTTT	CAWSPGSPKLFF
TRBV4-2	TRBD1	few	TRBJ1-2	TGTGCCAGCAGTAGACAGGGGGCTGGCTACACCTTC	CASSRQGAGYTF
TRBV7-2	.	.	TRBJ2-7	TGTGCCAGCAGCCCCTCGCCCGCAGGTTACGAGCAGTACTTC	CASSPSPAGYEQYF
TRBV14	.	once	TRBJ1-6	TGTGCCAGCTCGTATCAGGGTTGGAATTCACCCCTCCACTTT	CASSYQGWNSPLHF
TRBV7-3	.	once	TRBJ1-2	TGTGCCAGCAGCCCCGACAGGAACTATGGCTACACCTTC	CASSPDRNYGYTF
TRBV19	.	once	TRBJ1-3	TGTGCCAGTAGCCCCCTCCCGGGAAACACCATATATTTT	CASSPLPGNTIYF
TRBV7-2	TRBD2	.	TRBJ2-3	TGTGCCAGCAGCTTAGGACTAGCAGCAGATACGCAGTATTTT	CASSLGLAADTQYF